Presented here are 15 T cell receptor beta chains from one specimen sequenced in a study of blood T cell repertoires in COVID-19. The repertoire was sequenced with immunoSEQ multiplex PCR; TCRdb's copy has only in-frame clones and lacks some. The sample lists about 90,000 clones, about 90% occurring once. Material: peripheral blood. These TCRs come from a man aged 50 to 60 with COVID-19, enrolled during active disease.

This chain connects TRBV4-1 to TRBJ2-2; perhaps TRBD1 as D (5 bases). Trimming removed 6 bases at V and 2 bases at J, with 13 bases between. Germline assignment: CDR1 MGHRA and CDR2 YSYEKL. The CDR3 contains 15 residues. The CDR3 here is CASSTPRVNTGELFF. Here the CDR3 DNA reads TGCGCCAGCAGTACGCCCAGGGTTAACACCGGGGAGCTGTTTTTT.

In this sample, this clone turned up once. Written as DNA, the CDR3 is TGTGCCTGGCGGGAACCTATGGGACACCAGGCAGGCGGCTACACCTTC. Residues: CAWREPMGHQAGGYTF. This sequence joins TRBV30 and TRBJ1-2, with TRBD1 as a possible D gene (6 bases). CDR1 and CDR2 from the germline V gene are GTSNPN and SVGIG (reference sequence). V dropped 5 bases and J dropped 8 bases, with 27 bases sitting between them. CDR3 length: 16 residues.

The rearrangement links TRBV30 to TRBJ1-1; no reliable D call. Between the trimmed V and J ends, which lost 3 bases and 6 bases, there was a span of 8 bases. The germline gives CDR1 GTSNPN, CDR2 SVGIG (reference sequence). There are 11 residues in the CDR3. CDR3 sequence (DNA): TGTGCCTGGAGGGGGAGGGCTGAAGCTTTCTTT. Encoded protein: CAWRGRAEAFF.

DNA of the CDR3: TGTGCCAGCAGTAGAACACAGGGGGCCTATGAGCAGTTCTTC. This encodes CASSRTQGAYEQFF. This rearrangement joins TRBV6-5 to TRBJ2-1; 9 bases are shared with TRBD1. This CDR3 region has 14 residues. The junction had 7 bases not matched to a gene; V was cut back by 5 bases and J by 8 bases. Germline V gene sequence: CDR1 MNHEY, CDR2 SVGAGI.

The CDR3 DNA is TGTGCCAGCAGCATCGGAGGGGGCGTCTATGGCTACACCTTC. Residues: CASSIGGGVYGYTF. The genes are TRBV7-9 and TRBJ1-2; 7 bases map to TRBD1. J lost 4 bases, V lost 5 bases, and 7 bases had no gene match. The CDR3 loop spans 14 amino acids. The V gene's germline CDR1 is SEHNR and CDR2 FQNEAQ (reference sequence).

V is TRBV6-4 and J is TRBJ2-6; D possibly corresponds to TRBD2 (5 bases). Germline V gene lookup returns CDR1 MRHNA and CDR2 SNTAGT. The CDR3 totals 14 residues. The V end was cut by 5 bases, the J end by 2 bases, with 7 bases between. CDR3 nucleotide sequence: TGTGCCAGCAGTTGGGGAGCTGGGGCCAACGTCCTGACTTTC. This gives the protein CASSWGAGANVLTF.

This clone was seen only a few times. The V gene is TRBV30, the J gene TRBJ1-2; D remains unclear. The germline V gene has CDR1 GTSNPN and CDR2 SVGIG (reference sequence). The germline V and J ends were trimmed by 0 bases and 13 bases, with 15 bases remaining between them. The CDR3 covers 12 residues. CDR3: CAWSVDPAWSTF. In DNA form, the CDR3 reads TGTGCCTGGAGTGTTGACCCCGCATGGAGCACCTTC. The full variable domain, completed using reference TRBV30 and TRBJ1-2, is SQTIHQWPATLVQPVGSPLSLECTVEGTSNPNLYWYRQAAGRGLQLLFYSVGIGQISSEVPQNLSASRPQDRQFILSSKKLLLSDSGFYLCAWSVDPAWSTFGSGTRLTVV.

The rearrangement joins TRBV24-1 to TRBJ1-2, with TRBD1 identical over 11 bases. CDR1 and CDR2 (germline): KGHDR, SFDVKD. The CDR3 has 16 amino acids. Germline trimming cut 2 bases from V and 4 bases from J; bases unmatched to any gene: 5. CDR3 DNA: TGTGCCACCAGTGATTCGGACAGGGGGCTCCTCTATGGCTACACCTTC. Its translation is CATSDSDRGLLYGYTF.

The V and J genes are TRBV6-6 and TRBJ2-7, with a tentative D call TRBD2 (5 bases). The CDR3 extends over 15 amino acids. Germline assignment: CDR1 MNHNY and CDR2 SVGAGI (reference sequence). Trimming removed 2 bases at V and 3 bases at J, with 14 bases between. CDR3 sequence: CASSYTLSGNYEQYF. The CDR3 coding sequence is TGTGCCAGCAGTTACACTTTGTCCGGGAACTACGAGCAGTACTTC.

The chain uses TRBV27 and TRBJ1-1; D remains unclear. Deletions cut 5 bases from V and 0 bases from J, with 16 bases between. The germline V gene encodes CDR1 MNHEY and CDR2 SMNVEV (reference sequence). The CDR3 contains 16 residues. The CDR3 nucleotides are TGTGCCAGCAGTCCAACTGGACTGCTTATGAACACTGAAGCTTTCTTT. Translated: CASSPTGLLMNTEAFF.

This chain links TRBV2 with TRBJ2-4, with D possibly matching TRBD2 (5 bases). Per the germline V gene, CDR1 is SNHLY and CDR2 is FYNNEI. CDR3 length: 13 residues. V lost 6 bases and J lost 3, with 9 bases in between. The CDR3 loop is CASRSGYKNIQYF. The CDR3, as DNA: TGTGCCAGCAGATCGGGGTACAAAAACATTCAGTACTTC.

The chain is built from TRBV18 and TRBJ1-3, with TRBD1 identical over 8 bases. Trimming cost V 3 bases and J 2 bases; bases outside gene matches: 3. Germline V gene data show CDR1 as KGHSH and CDR2 as LQKENI. The CDR3 runs to 15 residues. CDR3 sequence (DNA): TGTGCCAGCTCACCTAGGACAGGGCCTGGAAACACCATATATTTT. Protein: CASSPRTGPGNTIYF.

This chain's CDR3 is CATLWVGGYYGYTF. The CDR3 bases are TGTGCCACACTATGGGTAGGGGGTTACTATGGCTACACCTTC. The rearrangement links TRBV11-2 to TRBJ1-2; perhaps TRBD1 as D (6 bases). The CDR3 runs 14 residues. V lost 10 bases, J lost 3 bases, and 18 bases lay in between. The germline CDR1 and CDR2 sequences are SGHAT and FQNNGV.

The rearrangement joins TRBV6-5 to TRBJ1-6; no definite D call. V lost 0 bases and J lost 8, with 14 bases in between. Germline V gene data show CDR1 as MNHEY and CDR2 as SVGAGI. The CDR3 covers 16 residues. In DNA form, the CDR3 reads TGTGCCAGCAGTTACTCCTGGGATAGCGGATATTCACCCCTCCACTTT. It specifies CASSYSWDSGYSPLHF.

V gene TRBV7-3 combines with J gene TRBJ2-5, with 10 positions matching TRBD2. Germline CDR1 SGHTA, CDR2 FQGTGA. V lost 4 bases and J lost 2; bases outside the gene matches: 10. The CDR3 is 17 residues long. CDR3 bases: TGTGCCAGCAGCTCGACCGGGACTAGCGAAGGGCAAGAGACCCAGTACTTC. Protein sequence: CASSSTGTSEGQETQYF.